This is a list of T cell receptor beta chains from one sample in a study of T cells after yellow fever vaccination. TCRdb re-derived calls from the 5' RACE reads in MiXCR, one entry per CDR3 protein. In the table there are under 600,000 distinct CDR3 sequences, 21% of which are singletons. The sequencing here drew on PBMCs, taken less than 25 days after the first yellow fever vaccination. The receptors come from a man younger than 35 who received the YFV17D yellow fever vaccine. Both conserved end residues are part of each CDR3. Clone size is stated in some rows and not others, as once, few, many or a class when expanded.

abundance,j_gene,v_gene,CDR3aa
.,TRBJ1-5,TRBV6-2/TRBV6-3,CASSDRDSLKPQHF
few,TRBJ1-4,TRBV5-6,CASSSSGTRNEKLFF
.,TRBJ1-6,TRBV7-2,CASSLVLGTGVSPLHF
once,TRBJ2-3,TRBV3-1,CASSPGLSTRTDTQYF
.,TRBJ2-3,TRBV6-2/TRBV6-3,CASSPLDTQYF
.,TRBJ1-2,TRBV25-1,CASSEGAEDYGYTF
few,TRBJ2-7,TRBV4-1,CASSRQWGGSRDEQYF
.,TRBJ1-2,TRBV7-3,CASSLVPGKDYGYTF
.,TRBJ2-2,TRBV9,CASSVDAGILTGELFF
once,TRBJ1-2,TRBV7-9,CASSPSGVNYGYTF
.,TRBJ2-2,TRBV6-2/TRBV6-3,CATKDPGTGELFF
few,TRBJ1-2,TRBV24-1,CATSDPGQGAYGYTF
.,TRBJ1-2,TRBV5-1,CASSLAGQGRYYGYTF
many,TRBJ1-1,TRBV5-1,CASSLELNTEAFF
few,TRBJ2-2,TRBV10-3,CAIREGNTGELFF
.,TRBJ2-3,TRBV10-3,CAAGLAGGLTDTQYF
.,TRBJ1-6,TRBV7-6,CASSPDPRGSPLHF
many,TRBJ1-2,TRBV6-1,CASLPRGFPGYGYTF
.,TRBJ2-3,TRBV24-1,CATSDLGLAGGSDTQYF
few,TRBJ1-2,TRBV6-5,CASSYDGSGHYGYTF
.,TRBJ1-2,TRBV6-1,CASSETGKYGYTF
few,TRBJ2-2,TRBV4-3,CASSQNWVRQDNTGELFF
.,TRBJ1-4,TRBV5-1,CASSPGRGNEKLFF
few,TRBJ1-2,TRBV30,CAWSVLYGYTF
many,TRBJ2-5,TRBV7-2,CASSFQQGRETQYF
.,TRBJ2-2,TRBV27,CASSYAGTGVPGELFF
few,TRBJ2-5,TRBV20-1,CSASIARDQETQYF
.,TRBJ2-7,TRBV20-1,CSARRTGFGYEQYF
.,TRBJ2-3,TRBV7-3,CASSLIKDGDSTDTQYF